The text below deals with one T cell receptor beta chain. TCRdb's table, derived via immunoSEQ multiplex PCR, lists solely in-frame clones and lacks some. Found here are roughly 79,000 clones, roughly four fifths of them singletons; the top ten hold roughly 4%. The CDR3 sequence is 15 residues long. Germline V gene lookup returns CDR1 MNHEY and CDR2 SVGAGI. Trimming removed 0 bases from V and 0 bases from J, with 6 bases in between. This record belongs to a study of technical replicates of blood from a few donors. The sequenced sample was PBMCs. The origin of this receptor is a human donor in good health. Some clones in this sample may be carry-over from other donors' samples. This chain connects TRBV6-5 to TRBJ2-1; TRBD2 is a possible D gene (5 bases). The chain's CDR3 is CASSYSGSSYNEQFF. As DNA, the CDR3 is TGTGCCAGCAGTTACTCAGGGAGCTCCTACAATGAGCAGTTCTTC.